These 22 T cell receptor beta chains came from one sample sequenced in a study of Ad26.COV2.S vaccination and SARS-CoV-2 variants. The table came from immunoSEQ multiplex PCR; TCRdb's copy has only in-frame clones and leaves some out. The sample contains fewer than 900,000 clones, roughly 90% of which appear only once. The sample's treatment: some 20 received Ad26.COV2.S at low or high dose, single or two shots; several received placebo; per-sample allocation not given. Sampling occurred on day 63 after the first vaccine or placebo injection. Sequenced here: peripheral blood, sampled in a trial of Ad26.COV2.S vaccine versus placebo. The receptors were gathered from a person aged 18-65 years who received the Ad26.COV2.S COVID-19 vaccine or a placebo.

The chain carries TRBV6-2 or TRBV6-3 and TRBJ2-1; D gene ambiguous. Per the germline V gene, CDR1 is MNHEY and CDR2 is SVGEGT. Trimming stripped 3 bases from V and 7 bases from J, with 7 bases between. This CDR3 is 12 amino acids long. In nucleotides, the CDR3 is TGTGCCAGCAGTTATGGCTTTAATGAGCAGTTCTTC. As protein: CASSYGFNEQFF.

This rearrangement joins TRBV7-2 to TRBJ2-7; 9 bases align to TRBD1. J lost 3 bases, V lost 5 bases, and 11 bases had no gene match. This CDR3 region has 16 residues. Germline V gene lookup returns CDR1 SGHTA and CDR2 FQGNSA. CDR3 amino acids: CASSLTLGQGLYEQYF. The CDR3 nucleotides are TGTGCCAGCAGCCTCACCTTGGGACAGGGACTCTACGAGCAGTACTTC.

The CDR3 loop is CAWKLRTEAFF. As DNA, the CDR3 is TGTGCCTGGAAGCTGAGGACTGAAGCTTTCTTT. The chain combines TRBV30 with TRBJ1-1, with unresolved D. Germline V gene sequence: CDR1 GTSNPN, CDR2 SVGIG (reference sequence). Trimming removed 4 bases from V and 5 bases from J, with 8 bases in between. The length of the CDR3 is 11 residues.

The chain has TRBV7-9 and TRBJ2-2, with no clear D. The CDR3 has 14 residues. V gave up 5 bases and J gave up 1 base, with 8 bases separating them. The germline V gene encodes CDR1 SEHNR and CDR2 FQNEAQ (reference sequence). The CDR3 loop reads CASSAPGNTGELFF. The CDR3 DNA sequence: TGTGCCAGCAGCGCACCGGGGAACACCGGGGAGCTGTTTTTT.

V is TRBV7-3 and J is TRBJ2-7; 7 positions agree with TRBD2. The CDR3 has 16 amino acids. Germline CDR1 is SGHTA and CDR2 is FQGTGA. The V and J ends lost 5 bases and 2 bases, in that order; junction bases with no gene match: 12. The CDR3 nucleotides read TGTGCCAGCAGCCCAAAGCCGGCTAGCGGAACCTACGAGCAGTACTTC. Translation gives CASSPKPASGTYEQYF. The full variable domain, rest sourced from reference TRBV7-3 and TRBJ2-7, is GAGVSQTPSNKVTEKGKYVELRCDPISGHTALYWYRQSLGQGPEFLIYFQGTGAADDSGLPNDRFFAVRPEGSVSTLKIQRTERGDSAVYLCASSPKPASGTYEQYFGPGTRLTVT.

This sequence joins TRBV30 and TRBJ1-5; possible D gene TRBD1, 5 bases. The germline V and J ends were trimmed by 0 bases and 7 bases, with 16 bases remaining between them. CDR1 and CDR2 (germline): GTSNPN, SVGIG (reference sequence). CDR3 length: 15 amino acids. CDR3 loop: CAWSVRSGIGQPQHF. The CDR3 region has the DNA TGTGCCTGGAGTGTCAGGTCAGGGATAGGGCAGCCCCAGCATTTT.

This clone has a single count. The rearrangement uses TRBV5-4 and TRBJ1-2; unclear D gene. This CDR3 comprises 14 residues. V gave up 7 bases and J gave up 4 bases, with 17 bases separating them. From germline, CDR1 is SGHNT and CDR2 YYREEE (reference sequence). CDR3 residues: CASLEIGVSYGYTF. CDR3 sequence (DNA): TGTGCCAGCCTCGAAATCGGGGTTTCCTATGGCTACACCTTC.

The chain employs TRBV11-2 and TRBJ1-1, with no clear D. Trimming took off 0 bases at V and 4 bases at J, with 6 bases between the two ends. The CDR3 has 13 amino acids. The V gene's germline CDR1 is SGHAT and CDR2 FQNNGV. The CDR3 DNA reads TGTGCCAGCAGCTTAGACGGACTCACTGAAGCTTTCTTT. This codes for CASSLDGLTEAFF.

A note on this clone: Other DNA sequences in this specimen translate into the identical CDR3. The rearrangement joins TRBV7-2 to TRBJ2-3; D gene ambiguous. The CDR3 has 11 residues. V was clipped by 4 bases and J by 2 bases, with 1 base between them. The germline V gene has CDR1 SGHTA and CDR2 FQGNSA. The CDR3 protein is CASSYTDTQYF. The CDR3 DNA reads as TGTGCCAGCAGCTACACAGATACGCAGTATTTT.

The V call is TRBV6-1, the J call TRBJ1-4; 7 bases align to TRBD1. The germline V gene has CDR1 MNHNS and CDR2 SASEGT. Trimming removed 7 bases from V and 6 bases from J; junction bases left unmatched: 8. CDR3 length: 14 residues. CDR3 sequence reads: CASKKQGMDEKLFF. The CDR3 nucleotides read TGTGCCAGCAAGAAACAGGGGATGGATGAAAAACTGTTTTTT.

As for this clone: The identical CDR3 is also encoded by other nucleotide sequences in the sample. The V gene is TRBV5-4, the J gene TRBJ1-2, with 8 bases matching TRBD1. Trimming cost V 2 bases and J 2 bases; bases outside gene matches: 11. In germline, CDR1 is SGHNT, CDR2 YYREEE (reference sequence). The CDR3 is 17 residues long. CDR3 DNA: TGTGCCAGCAGCTTTCCGGGACAGGATATTCGGAACTATGGCTACACCTTC. It yields the protein CASSFPGQDIRNYGYTF.

This clone was counted a single time. The chain links TRBV19 to TRBJ1-5; 7 nucleotides agree with TRBD1. There are 15 residues in the CDR3. From germline, CDR1 is LNHDA and CDR2 SQIVND (reference sequence). After removal of 8 bases from V and 13 bases from J, the junction contained 20 bases not matched to a gene. The CDR3 sequence: CASSFPGQGVFGQHF. Written as DNA, the CDR3 is TGTGCCAGTTCTTTCCCCGGGCAGGGGGTTTTCGGACAGCATTTT.

The chain joins TRBV9 to TRBJ1-2, with TRBD1 matching 7 bases. V lost 7 bases, J lost 4 bases, and 10 bases stayed unmatched. The CDR3 consists of 14 residues. From germline, CDR1 is SGDLS and CDR2 YYNGEE. The CDR3 protein is CASSRDRNLYGYTF. The CDR3 nucleotides read TGTGCCAGCTCCCGGGACAGAAACCTCTATGGCTACACCTTC. Full variable domain (remainder filled in from reference TRBV9 and TRBJ1-2): DSGVTQTPKHLITATGQRVTLRCSPRSGDLSVYWYQQSLDQGLQFLIQYYNGEERAKGNILERFSAQQFPDLHSELNLSSLELGDSALYFCASSRDRNLYGYTFGSGTRLTVV.

This chain uses TRBV18 with TRBJ2-7, with D maybe TRBD1 (5 bases). V lost 3 bases to trimming and J lost 0 bases, with 12 bases between them. Germline V gene sequence: CDR1 KGHSH, CDR2 LQKENI. This CDR3 comprises 15 residues. The CDR3 region is CASSPPGSSSYEQYF. DNA of the CDR3: TGTGCCAGCTCACCCCCAGGGTCAAGCTCCTACGAGCAGTACTTC. The variable domain in full, with the rest retrieved from reference TRBV18 and TRBJ2-7, is NAGVMQNPRHLVRRRGQEARLRCSPMKGHSHVYWYRQLPEEGLKFMVYLQKENIIDESGMPKERFSAEFPKEGPSILRIQQVVRGDSAAYFCASSPPGSSSYEQYFGPGTRLTVT.

V usage is TRBV27 and J usage is TRBJ2-1; 12 nucleotides align to TRBD1. CDR1 is MNHEY, CDR2 SMNVEV, per germline (reference sequence). The CDR3 contains 17 residues. With V trimmed by 5 bases and J by 7 bases, 12 bases remained unmatched. CDR3 coding DNA: TGTGCCAGCAGTCCTCCCTCCGGGACAGGGGGCTGGAATGAGCAGTTCTTC. It translates to CASSPPSGTGGWNEQFF.

The chain combines TRBV3-1 (or the pseudogene TRBV3-2) with TRBJ1-4, with D maybe TRBD1 (5 bases). The CDR3 has 15 amino acids. Germline CDR1 LGHDT, CDR2 YNNKEL (reference sequence). V gave up 2 bases and J gave up 8 bases, with 15 bases separating them. The CDR3 DNA is TGTGCCAGCAGCCAACGACACTTCGGGGCGGAAAAACTGTTTTTT. Protein: CASSQRHFGAEKLFF.

V and J are TRBV5-1 and TRBJ2-7, with 7 positions matching TRBD1. CDR3 size: 13 residues. V shed 7 bases and J 2 bases; nucleotides not matched to a gene: 6. The V gene's germline CDR1 is SGHRS and CDR2 YFSETQ. CDR3 sequence reads: CASGRQGAYEQYF. For the CDR3, the DNA is TGCGCCAGCGGAAGACAGGGAGCCTACGAGCAGTACTTC.

The V gene is TRBV7-2, the J gene TRBJ2-1; 15 nucleotides align to TRBD2. The CDR3 is 16 amino acids. Per the germline V gene, CDR1 is SGHTA and CDR2 is FQGNSA. J lost 12 bases, V lost 0 bases, and 6 bases had no gene match. The CDR3 reads CASSLAPGLAGGGQFF. CDR3 nucleotides: TGTGCCAGCAGCTTAGCACCGGGACTAGCGGGAGGAGGGCAGTTCTTC. Variable domain in full (rest from reference TRBV7-2 and TRBJ2-1): GAGVSQSPSNKVTEKGKDVELRCDPISGHTALYWYRQSLGQGLEFLIYFQGNSAPDKSGLPSDRFSAERTGGSVSTLTIQRTQQEDSAVYLCASSLAPGLAGGGQFFGPGTRLTVL.

This clone was found once. The V gene is TRBV5-4, the J gene TRBJ2-7, with TRBD1 matching 7 bases. V shed 4 bases, J shed 4 bases, and the junction held 8 bases outside the gene matches. Germline V gene sequence: CDR1 SGHNT, CDR2 YYREEE (reference sequence). CDR3 length equals 14 residues. The CDR3 is CASSMPGQTYEQYF. The CDR3 DNA follows: TGTGCCAGCAGCATGCCGGGACAGACATACGAGCAGTACTTC. Full variable domain (remainder filled in from reference TRBV5-4 and TRBJ2-7): ETGVTQSPTHLIKTRGQQVTLRCSSQSGHNTVSWYQQALGQGPQFIFQYYREEENGRGNFPPRFSGLQFPNYSSELNVNALELDDSALYLCASSMPGQTYEQYFGPGTRLTVT.

Notes on this clone: This may stem from a read error, because a much larger clone lies one nucleotide away. The CDR3 is CASMDRDYGYTF. For the CDR3, the DNA is TGTGCCAGCATGGACAGGGACTATGGCTACACCTTC. The chain uses TRBV2 and TRBJ1-2; 8 nucleotides line up with TRBD1. The CDR3 length is 12 residues. J gave up 3 bases and V 7 bases, and 1 base lay outside the gene matches. Germline V gene lookup returns CDR1 SNHLY and CDR2 FYNNEI.

The rearrangement joins TRBV19 to TRBJ1-5; D remains ambiguous. The germline V gene encodes CDR1 LNHDA and CDR2 SQIVND (reference sequence). The CDR3 has 17 residues. V lost 4 bases to trimming and J lost 1 base, with 17 bases between them. CDR3 region: CASSTKPPSGSNQPQHF. CDR3 nucleotide sequence: TGTGCCAGTAGTACCAAACCACCCTCCGGGAGCAATCAGCCCCAGCATTTT.

The chain is built from TRBV3-1 (or the pseudogene TRBV3-2) and TRBJ2-7; D is ambiguous. Per the germline V gene, CDR1 is LGHDT and CDR2 is YNNKEL (reference sequence). The CDR3 is 14 residues long. V lost 0 bases and J lost 2, with 8 bases in between. In nucleotides, the CDR3 is TGTGCCAGCAGCCAAGATCCTCAGCCCTACGAGCAGTACTTC. Translation: CASSQDPQPYEQYF.